The next 25 T cell receptor beta chains were all read from a single sample in a study of control samples from healthy donors and cancer patients (dated by TCRdb to the early 2020s). Receptor amplification or capture employed the immunoSEQ multiplex PCR assay. Sourced from immuneACCESS, this table was stored by TCRdb with only in-frame sequences that have V and J called. A share of the clones is absent; for the studies checked, an unresolved V gene accounts for under half, and the remainder has no known explanation. The sample yields 120,000 or so clones; 80% to 95% were counted once. The ten largest clones represent 6% to 8.5% of the sample. The material sequenced was blood. The receptors originated from a woman aged 18-29 years in good health.

The chain links TRBV28 to TRBJ2-3; D may be TRBD2 (5 bases). The CDR3 totals 13 residues. In germline, CDR1 is MDHEN, CDR2 SYDVKM. The V and J ends lost 8 bases and 0 bases respectively, with 9 bases between them. CDR3 region: CASWAGSTDTQYF. The CDR3 DNA reads as TGTGCCAGCTGGGCGGGTAGCACAGATACGCAGTATTTT.

V and J are TRBV4-3 and TRBJ2-5, with 14 bases matching TRBD2. CDR1 and CDR2 from the germline V gene are LGHNA and YSLEER. The V and J ends lost 4 bases and 2 bases, in that order; junction bases with no gene match: 3. The CDR3 has 16 residues. The chain's CDR3 is CASSLRLAGGQETQYF. CDR3 DNA: TGCGCCAGCAGCCTTAGACTAGCGGGAGGGCAAGAGACCCAGTACTTC.

This clone showed up just once. V usage is TRBV6-5 and J usage is TRBJ1-2; TRBD1 might be the D (6 bases). The V and J ends lost 3 bases and 6 bases respectively, with 14 bases between them. This CDR3 comprises 14 residues. Germline CDR1 reads MNHEY; CDR2 reads SVGAGI. The CDR3: CASSYLGARDGYTF. As DNA, the CDR3 is TGTGCCAGCAGTTATTTGGGGGCCAGGGATGGCTACACCTTC.

This clone was found once. The CDR3 loop reads CASSFASGSYEQYF. CDR3 in DNA: TGTGCCAGCAGTTTTGCTAGCGGGAGTTACGAGCAGTACTTC. V is TRBV28 and J is TRBJ2-7; 10 bases map to TRBD2. The ends lost 3 bases at V and 4 bases at J; junction bases unmatched: 3. The CDR3 spans 14 residues. CDR1 MDHEN and CDR2 SYDVKM come from the germline V gene.

The table lists this clone with a few counts. This rearrangement joins TRBV2 to TRBJ2-3, with TRBD2 matching over 11 bases. This CDR3 is 16 amino acids long. V was clipped by 2 bases and J by 4 bases; unmatched bases: 5. Germline CDR1 SNHLY, CDR2 FYNNEI. Here the CDR3 DNA reads TGTGCCAGCAGTGAAATATTAGCGGGGGGGGCAGATACGCAGTATTTT. Translating gives CASSEILAGGADTQYF.

The V call is TRBV14, the J call TRBJ2-5; 9 positions agree with TRBD2. Germline CDR1 and CDR2: SGHDN and FVKESK. CDR3 length: 18 residues. V trimming: 4 bases; J trimming: 2 bases; junction bases outside the gene matches: 14. The chain's CDR3 is CASSPYPGGAGGQETQYF. In nucleotides, the CDR3 is TGTGCCAGCAGCCCCTACCCCGGAGGAGCGGGGGGACAAGAGACCCAGTACTTC.

The V call is TRBV21-1, the J call TRBJ2-5; the listed D gene, TRBD2, was not tested against the DNA. TRBV21-1 is listed as a pseudogene. The CDR3 is 14 residues long. The CDR3, as DNA: TGTGCCAGCAGCAAAGCGGGAGGCCATGAGACCCAGTACTTC. Protein product: CASSKAGGHETQYF.

This clone appeared a single time. The V call is TRBV20-1, the J call TRBJ1-5; no clear D. The V and J ends lost 3 bases and 2 bases respectively, with 11 bases between them. This CDR3 spans 14 amino acids. Looked up from germline, CDR1 is DFQATT and CDR2 is SNEGSKA (reference sequence). The CDR3 coding sequence is TGCAGTGCTAGTGGAGTTGAGGGCAATCAGCCCCAGCATTTT. Its protein product is CSASGVEGNQPQHF.

The chain joins TRBV7-9 to TRBJ1-5, with D unclear. This CDR3 contains 13 residues. Germline CDR1 and CDR2: SEHNR and FQNEAQ (reference sequence). The V end was cut by 0 bases, the J end by 6 bases, with 6 bases between. As DNA, the CDR3 is TGTGCCAGCAGCTTAGCGACAAGTCAGCCCCAGCATTTT. This gives the protein CASSLATSQPQHF. The variable domain in full, completed from reference TRBV7-9 and TRBJ1-5, reads DTGVSQNPRHKITKRGQNVTFRCDPISEHNRLYWYRQTLGQGPEFLTYFQNEAQLEKSRLLSDRFSAERPKGSFSTLEIQRTEQGDSAMYLCASSLATSQPQHFGDGTRLSIL.

The V call is TRBV30, the J call TRBJ2-5; D tentatively fits TRBD1 or TRBD2 (6 bases each). CDR3 length: 15 residues. Germline V lookup: CDR1 GTSNPN, CDR2 SVGIG (reference sequence). Trimming removed 2 bases from V and 2 bases from J, with 15 bases in between. CDR3 coding DNA: TGTGCCTGGAGTAGCGAGGGGGGTTGGCAAGAGACCCAGTACTTC. It encodes CAWSSEGGWQETQYF.

This clone appeared a single time. The chain combines TRBV5-8 with TRBJ1-5; D call uncertain. Trimming took off 4 bases at V and 3 bases at J, with 8 bases between the two ends. Germline assignment: CDR1 SGHTS and CDR2 YDEGEE. The CDR3 is 13 amino acids. In DNA form, the CDR3 reads TGTGCCAGCAGCACAAGGCCCAATCAGCCCCAGCATTTT. Protein product: CASSTRPNQPQHF.

The chain recombines TRBV7-2 with TRBJ2-7, with TRBD1 matching 7 bases. V lost 2 bases, J lost 7 bases, and 17 bases stayed unmatched. The CDR3 length is 17 residues. Germline V gene data show CDR1 as SGHTA and CDR2 as FQGNSA. CDR3 coding DNA: TGTGCCAGCAGCTTAAATTCCCCCGGGACAGCCCCTAGTGAGCAGTACTTC. This gives the protein CASSLNSPGTAPSEQYF.

V is TRBV5-5 and J is TRBJ2-1; weak D call: TRBD2 (5 bases). The CDR3 runs 17 residues. Trimming removed 6 bases from V and 5 bases from J, with 24 bases in between. CDR1 is SGHKS, CDR2 YYEKEE, per germline (reference sequence). The CDR3 here is CASTPRWVGALNNEQFF. The CDR3 coding sequence is TGTGCCAGCACCCCAAGGTGGGTGGGAGCCCTCAACAATGAGCAGTTCTTC.

In the case of this clone: This specimen includes other DNA sequences encoding the same CDR3. The rearrangement uses TRBV5-1 and TRBJ1-5; D remains unclear. CDR3 size: 13 residues. Per germline, CDR1 SGHRS and CDR2 YFSETQ. V was shortened by 0 bases and J by 1 base, with 2 bases between the two germline ends. The CDR3 DNA follows: TGCGCCAGCAGCTTGGGAAGCAATCAGCCCCAGCATTTT. Protein sequence: CASSLGSNQPQHF.

The rearrangement joins TRBV3-1 (or the pseudogene TRBV3-2) to TRBJ1-1; D is undetermined. This CDR3 is 17 amino acids long. CDR1 and CDR2 from the germline V gene are LGHDT and YNNKEL (reference sequence). V lost 0 bases, J lost 4 bases, and 18 bases lay in between. CDR3 nucleotides: TGTGCCAGCAGCCAAGACGGGATATGGGGTCGGGGCACTGAAGCTTTCTTT. Amino acid sequence: CASSQDGIWGRGTEAFF.

The CDR3 bases are TGTGCCAGCTCAACCCAATTCAATCAGCCCCAGCATTTT. Amino acids: CASSTQFNQPQHF. The gene calls are TRBV18 and TRBJ1-5, with D unclear. Between the trimmed V and J ends, which lost 5 bases and 3 bases, there was a span of 8 bases. The CDR3 runs to 13 residues. From germline, CDR1 is KGHSH and CDR2 LQKENI.

This chain links TRBV7-2 with TRBJ2-7; D is perhaps TRBD2 (7 bases). CDR3 length: 15 amino acids. From germline, CDR1 is SGHTA and CDR2 FQGNSA. Between the trimmed V and J ends, which lost 3 bases and 0 bases, there was a span of 12 bases. CDR3 sequence (DNA): TGTGCCAGCAGCTTGCTAGCGGACAGCTCCTACGAGCAGTACTTC. Translation gives CASSLLADSSYEQYF.

CDR3 nucleotides: TGTGCCTGGAGCGCTGACAGTAACACTGAAGCTTTCTTT. It yields the protein CAWSADSNTEAFF. The genes are TRBV30 and TRBJ1-1, with D perhaps matching TRBD1 (5 bases). Trimming cost V 3 bases and J 2 bases, with 10 bases left between them. The germline V gene encodes CDR1 GTSNPN and CDR2 SVGIG (reference sequence). This CDR3 contains 13 residues.

The chain links TRBV7-9 to TRBJ1-4, with D unresolved. The germline V and J ends were trimmed by 2 bases and 5 bases, with 12 bases remaining between them. CDR1 SEHNR and CDR2 FQNEAQ come from the germline V gene (reference sequence). The CDR3 loop spans 15 amino acids. CDR3 coding DNA: TGTGCCAGCAGCTTACTTCCGGGCATCAATGAAAAACTGTTTTTT. This encodes CASSLLPGINEKLFF.

The J gene is TRBJ2-7, the V gene TRBV28, with D perhaps TRBD1 (5 bases). With 9 bases removed from V and 3 bases from J, the gap between germline ends came to 9 bases. CDR3 size: 11 residues. Germline V gene data show CDR1 as MDHEN and CDR2 as SYDVKM. The CDR3 region is CASTGYYEQYF. DNA for the CDR3: TGTGCCAGTACAGGCTACTACGAGCAGTACTTC.

V is TRBV30 and J is TRBJ2-3, with 9 positions matching TRBD2. The ends lost 2 bases at V and 2 bases at J; junction bases unmatched: 2. The length of the CDR3 is 14 residues. Germline CDR1 reads GTSNPN; CDR2 reads SVGIG (reference sequence). Here the CDR3 DNA reads TGTGCCTGGAGTAGCGGGGGGAACACAGATACGCAGTATTTT. Translating gives CAWSSGGNTDTQYF.

The V and J genes are TRBV28 and TRBJ2-7; 9 bases are shared with TRBD2. The junction had 8 bases not matched to a gene; V was cut back by 4 bases and J by 4 bases. Germline-derived CDR1 and CDR2 are MDHEN and SYDVKM. The CDR3 is 15 amino acids. CDR3 bases: TGTGCCAGCAGTTCCCTAGCGGGATTCGAGTACGAGCAGTACTTC. As protein: CASSSLAGFEYEQYF.

This chain joins TRBV30 and TRBJ2-5; possible D gene TRBD2, 6 bases. This CDR3 is built from 13 residues. The germline V gene encodes CDR1 GTSNPN and CDR2 SVGIG (reference sequence). Trimming removed 2 bases at V and 5 bases at J, with 12 bases between. CDR3 bases: TGTGCCTGGAGTCGAGGGAGCGGGGAGACCCAGTACTTC. Amino acid sequence: CAWSRGSGETQYF.

The chain employs TRBV30 and TRBJ1-3; D gene uncertain. The CDR3 totals 15 residues. The germline gives CDR1 GTSNPN, CDR2 SVGIG (reference sequence). The V and J ends lost 0 bases and 0 bases respectively, with 9 bases between them. CDR3 protein: CAWSVTRASGNTIYF. The CDR3 region has the DNA TGTGCCTGGAGTGTGACCCGGGCCTCTGGAAACACCATATATTTT.

The V call is TRBV24-1, the J call TRBJ2-5; 12 bases align to TRBD1. V dropped 6 bases and J dropped 6; count of bases not matched to a gene: 4. Germline lookup yields CDR1 KGHDR and CDR2 SFDVKD. The CDR3 extends over 14 amino acids. CDR3 loop: CATSKGQGAQTQYF. CDR3 nucleotides: TGTGCCACCAGTAAGGGACAGGGGGCCCAGACCCAGTACTTC.